Listed here is a single T cell receptor beta chain. As yet, its antigen is unknown. The CDR3 carries no conserved terminal phenylalanine or tryptophan, so it likely arises from a read error. Production of TCR beta cDNA used 500 ng total RNA together with a constant-region primer. The TCR beta library was amplified through three nested multiplex PCR rounds in a modified ARM-PCR procedure. Use of TRBV1-TRBV30 forward primers with a C-beta reverse primer characterized the first two PCR rounds, which lasted about 11 cycles each. Each CDR3 protein is one row after TCRdb ran MiXCR on the multiplex PCR reads. The top ten hold approximately 27% of the sample, which has fewer than 85,000 distinct CDR3 sequences, approximately 69% seen once. RNA and DNA were co-extracted from about 20-30 mg of unsorted bulk tissue. Resecting the tumor surgically was how the patients' primary liver carcinoma was treated. The data derive from a study of tumor-infiltrating lymphocytes in primary liver carcinoma. Study information: Sequenced samples came back with roughly 3.5 to 8 million productive TCRbeta reads, and the counts looked alike across tissue types. Whole-study findings and limits: Tumors reached a significantly greater top-250-clone fraction than blood did (p = 0.039).

The CDR3 runs to 17 residues. Looked up from germline, CDR1 is SGHAT and CDR2 is FQNNGV. Trimming took 6 bases from V and 1 from J; bases not matched to a gene: 15. The chain carries TRBV11-2 and TRBJ2-7, with TRBD2 matching 7 bases. Sequencing was performed on tumor-adjacent normal liver tissue. This sequence was found in a man between 35 and 55 years old with primary liver carcinoma and hepatitis B virus infection. CDR3 nucleotide sequence: TGTGCCAGCAGACAAGGACTGGCGGGAGTGTGGTCCTACGAGCAGTACCTC. Its translation is CASRQGLAGVWSYEQYL.